The entry that follows covers one T cell receptor (beta chain) sequence. V dropped 10 bases and J dropped 8 bases, with 18 bases sitting between them. Germline assignment: CDR1 MDHEN and CDR2 SYDVKM. CDR3 length: 13 residues. The sample belongs to a study of T cell responses to AZD1222 COVID-19 vaccine. Sequencing was performed with immunoSEQ multiplex PCR; in TCRdb, only in-frame clones are kept and a portion is missing. The data contain about 150,000 clones, around nine tenths of them singletons. This specimen was peripheral blood, taken on day 0 of MenACWY control vaccination. The chain recombines TRBV28 with TRBJ2-1, with a weak D call TRBD1 (6 bases). The receptor comes from an adult in good health. The CDR3 sequence: CATCQGRGDEQFF. CDR3 sequence (DNA): TGTGCCACCTGCCAGGGGAGAGGCGATGAGCAGTTCTTC.